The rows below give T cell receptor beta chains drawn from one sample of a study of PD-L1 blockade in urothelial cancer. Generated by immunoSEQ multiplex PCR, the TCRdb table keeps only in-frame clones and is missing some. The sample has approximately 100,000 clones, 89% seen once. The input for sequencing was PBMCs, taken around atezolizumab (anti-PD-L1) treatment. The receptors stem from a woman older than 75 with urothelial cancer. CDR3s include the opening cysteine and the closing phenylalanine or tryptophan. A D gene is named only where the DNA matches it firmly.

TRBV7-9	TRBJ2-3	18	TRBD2	CASSLPTRTSGSTDTQYF
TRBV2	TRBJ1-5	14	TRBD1	CASSQQGSNQPQHF
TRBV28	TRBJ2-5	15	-	CASSPPGRGSETQYF
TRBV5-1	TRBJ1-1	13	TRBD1	CASSSGTGAEAFF
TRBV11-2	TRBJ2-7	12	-	CASSFLRYEQYF
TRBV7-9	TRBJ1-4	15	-	CASRPPSSTGEKLFF
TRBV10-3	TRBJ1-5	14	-	CAISFQGGDQPQHF
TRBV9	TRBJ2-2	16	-	CASSVGQAPFAGELFF
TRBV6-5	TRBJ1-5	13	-	CASSYGRGQPQHF
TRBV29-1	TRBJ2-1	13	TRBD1	CSTDRYSYNEQFF
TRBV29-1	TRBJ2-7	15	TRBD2	CSVDIRTRRSYEQYF
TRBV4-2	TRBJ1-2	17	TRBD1	CASSQDHAAQGAYGYTF
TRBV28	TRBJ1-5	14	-	CASSLTGTPWSQHF
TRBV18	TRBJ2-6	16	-	CASSPLMATGANVLTF
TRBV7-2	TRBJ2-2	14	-	CASSLDSNTGELFF
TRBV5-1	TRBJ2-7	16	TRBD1	CASSSKTGGSSWEQYF
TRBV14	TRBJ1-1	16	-	CASSQDVGRMNTEAFF
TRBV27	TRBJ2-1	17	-	CASSLSGLAGGYNEQFF
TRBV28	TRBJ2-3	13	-	CASSPPQQGGRYF
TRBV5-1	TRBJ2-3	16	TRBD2	CASSWGLAGASDTQYF
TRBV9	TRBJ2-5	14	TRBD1	CASSAQGAQETQYF
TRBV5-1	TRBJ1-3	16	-	CASSLGGEYSGNTIYF
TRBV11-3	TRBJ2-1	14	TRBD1	CASSNTGGYGEQFF
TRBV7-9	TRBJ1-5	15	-	CASSPVGGGHQPQHF
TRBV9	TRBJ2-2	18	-	CASSPTHAGTVFPGELFF
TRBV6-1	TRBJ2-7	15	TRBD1	CASRLPRTGYYEQYF
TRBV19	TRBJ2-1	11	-	CASLNINEQFF
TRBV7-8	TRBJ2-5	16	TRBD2	CASSLFQREGRETQYF
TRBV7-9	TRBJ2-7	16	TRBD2	CASTVAGAPSSYEQYF
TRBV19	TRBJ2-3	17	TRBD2	CASSLGGLAGFSDTQYF
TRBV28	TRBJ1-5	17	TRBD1	CASSLPQTGVGSKPQHF
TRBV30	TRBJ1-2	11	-	CAWSDRDGYTF
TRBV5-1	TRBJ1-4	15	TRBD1	CASSLAGQANEKLFF
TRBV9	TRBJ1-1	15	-	CASSPQVQLNTEAFF
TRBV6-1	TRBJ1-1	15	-	CASSEGWGGGTEAFF
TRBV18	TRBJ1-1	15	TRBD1	CASSPTQGKNTEAFF
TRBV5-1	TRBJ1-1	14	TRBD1	CASSPRTGGTEAFF
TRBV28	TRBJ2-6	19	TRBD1	CASSSPSTGFPSGANVLTF
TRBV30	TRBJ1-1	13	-	CAWSRGLNTEAFF
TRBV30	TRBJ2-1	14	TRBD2	CAWTGTRTIGEQFF
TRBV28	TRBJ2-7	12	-	CASSPGIYEQYF